Below are 31 T cell receptor beta chains sequenced from a single sample in a study of cytomegalovirus exposure and HLA in healthy donors. PCR primers comprised 60 Vbeta and 13 Jbeta primers. Assay used: immunoSEQ multiplex PCR; TCRdb lists only in-frame clones, some missing. The sample shows 150,000 or so clones, 65% to 85% of them seen only once. Sequenced: PBMCs. The receptors come from a woman aged 40-49 years in good health and CMV-seropositive.

CDR3 sequence (DNA): TGTGCCAGCAGTTGGCTACCGCGGGATGAGCAGTTCTTC. Translated: CASSWLPRDEQFF. V gene TRBV27 combines with J gene TRBJ2-1; TRBD2 is a possible D gene (5 bases). With 4 bases removed from V and 8 bases from J, the gap between germline ends came to 12 bases. Germline values: CDR1 MNHEY, CDR2 SMNVEV (reference sequence). This CDR3 is 13 amino acids long.

V and J are TRBV2 and TRBJ2-7; a possible D gene is TRBD2 (7 bases). Trimming removed 3 bases from V and 5 bases from J, with 17 bases in between. Looked up from germline, CDR1 is SNHLY and CDR2 is FYNNEI. The CDR3 is made up of 15 amino acids. The CDR3 loop is CASSDVGGLTHEQYF. In nucleotides, the CDR3 is TGTGCCAGCAGTGATGTCGGGGGGCTTACCCACGAGCAGTACTTC.

The chain combines TRBV28 with TRBJ2-7; the match to TRBD2 covers 10 bases. The ends lost 1 base at V and 3 bases at J; junction bases unmatched: 15. The germline gives CDR1 MDHEN, CDR2 SYDVKM. The CDR3 has 19 amino acids. CDR3 bases: TGTGCCAGCAGTTTATTGGTAGCGGGAGGCCCAATGCAGGGCTACGAGCAGTACTTC. Encoded protein: CASSLLVAGGPMQGYEQYF.

This clone came up a few times. DNA of the CDR3: TGTGCCAGCAGCTCCCCGGACAGGGGCTACGAGCAGTACTTC. As protein: CASSSPDRGYEQYF. This chain joins TRBV7-6 and TRBJ2-7; 9 bases agree with TRBD1. Germline loops: CDR1 SGHVS, CDR2 FNYEAQ. After removal of 4 bases from V and 3 bases from J, the junction contained 4 bases not matched to a gene. The CDR3 consists of 14 residues.

This sequence joins TRBV12-5 and TRBJ2-2, with 8 bases matching TRBD1. Germline V lookup: CDR1 LGHNT, CDR2 FRNRAP. The CDR3 runs to 14 residues. J gave up 4 bases and V 4 bases, and 2 bases lay outside the gene matches. The CDR3 DNA reads as TGTGCTAGTGGTTCGGGGACAGGCACCGGGGAGCTGTTTTTT. Its protein is CASGSGTGTGELFF.

This chain joins TRBV6-4 and TRBJ2-1; a possible D gene is TRBD2 (6 bases). From germline, CDR1 is MRHNA and CDR2 SNTAGT. The CDR3 spans 16 residues. Trimming cost V 0 bases and J 5 bases, with 14 bases left between them. The CDR3 loop is CASSDSMRDLHNEQFF. For the CDR3, the DNA is TGTGCCAGCAGTGACTCAATGCGGGACCTGCACAATGAGCAGTTCTTC.

This chain connects TRBV5-1 to TRBJ2-1, with TRBD2 matching over 12 bases. CDR3 length: 17 residues. V was pared by 4 bases and J by 3 bases, with 8 bases of the junction left unmatched. Per the germline V gene, CDR1 is SGHRS and CDR2 is YFSETQ. CDR3 in DNA: TGCGCCAGCAGCCCCTCCGGGACTAGCGGGCTCTACAATGAGCAGTTCTTC. Translating it yields CASSPSGTSGLYNEQFF.

This clone was observed a single time. This chain uses TRBV9 with TRBJ2-3; maybe TRBD2 (5 bases). CDR3 length equals 15 residues. In germline, CDR1 is SGDLS, CDR2 YYNGEE. V was clipped by 0 bases and J by 2 bases, with 10 bases between them. The chain's CDR3 is CASSVGPGDTDTQYF. As DNA, the CDR3 is TGTGCCAGCAGCGTAGGTCCCGGGGACACAGATACGCAGTATTTT.

The J gene is TRBJ1-1, the V gene TRBV15, with no clear D. This CDR3 spans 14 amino acids. In germline, CDR1 is LNHNV, CDR2 YYDKDF (reference sequence). V lost 1 base and J 6 bases, leaving 12 bases between the germline ends. The CDR3 nucleotides are TGTGCCACCAGCAGAGTAGTCATTACGGCTGAAGCTTTCTTT. Translation gives CATSRVVITAEAFF.

The chain is built from TRBV29-1 and TRBJ2-4, with TRBD1 matching 9 bases. Germline V gene data show CDR1 as SQVTM and CDR2 as ANQGSEA. The CDR3 contains 18 residues. Unmatched junction bases numbered 10, after V lost 1 base and J lost 0 bases. CDR3 DNA sequence: TGCAGCGTTGAAGCCCCGACAGGGGGGAAGATAGCCAAAAACATTCAGTACTTC. Its protein is CSVEAPTGGKIAKNIQYF.

This rearrangement joins TRBV11-2 to TRBJ2-1; 11 bases agree with TRBD2. CDR1 and CDR2 (germline): SGHAT, FQNNGV. The trim removed 5 bases at V and 7 bases at J, leaving 7 bases unmatched. This CDR3 region has 15 residues. The DNA of the CDR3 is TGTGCCAGCAGCCTCATAGCGGGAGGGCCGAATGAGCAGTTCTTC. Its translation: CASSLIAGGPNEQFF.

The chain employs TRBV18 and TRBJ2-3; D is ambiguous. CDR1 is KGHSH and CDR2 is LQKENI in the germline V gene. V was shortened by 0 bases and J by 3 bases, with 4 bases between the two germline ends. The CDR3 loop spans 13 amino acids. Written as DNA, the CDR3 is TGTGCCAGCTCACCACCGAGGACAGATACGCAGTATTTT. Protein sequence: CASSPPRTDTQYF.

The chain employs TRBV6-4 and TRBJ2-3, with 7 bases that match TRBD2. The CDR3 totals 13 residues. The germline V gene encodes CDR1 MRHNA and CDR2 SNTAGT. Trimming at V came to 6 bases and at J to 4 bases, leaving 4 bases not matched to a gene. The CDR3 bases are TGTGCCAGCAGCCCCGCGGGGGCAGATACGCAGTATTTT. Translation gives CASSPAGADTQYF.

The chain recombines TRBV6-1 with TRBJ1-1, with D possibly being TRBD1 (5 bases). Germline values: CDR1 MNHNS, CDR2 SASEGT. CDR3 length equals 15 residues. Trimming removed 7 bases at V and 1 base at J, with 16 bases between. The DNA of the CDR3 is TGTGCCAGCAATAGAGGTAGACAGCCGAACACTGAAGCTTTCTTT. Amino acid sequence: CASNRGRQPNTEAFF.

This clone was counted a few times. The V and J genes are TRBV19 and TRBJ1-1; D not certain. The V end lost 4 bases, the J end lost 5 bases, and 14 bases lay between the germline ends. Germline lookup yields CDR1 LNHDA and CDR2 SQIVND (reference sequence). The CDR3 runs 14 residues. CDR3 amino acids: CASSKRQAGTEAFF. CDR3 coding DNA: TGTGCCAGTAGTAAAAGGCAGGCGGGTACTGAAGCTTTCTTT.

This clone was counted once. The chain has TRBV7-9 and TRBJ2-3, with TRBD2 as a possible D gene (6 bases). Germline CDR1 and CDR2: SEHNR and FQNEAQ (reference sequence). Between the trimmed V and J ends, which lost 4 bases and 6 bases, there was a span of 17 bases. The CDR3 loop spans 15 amino acids. The CDR3 DNA is TGTGCCAGCAGCTCTAAGCGGAGGGTAGGGGATACGCAGTATTTT. It is translated as CASSSKRRVGDTQYF.

The chain carries TRBV6-5 and TRBJ1-1; no firm D call. The CDR3 length is 15 residues. Trimming shortened V by 0 bases and J by 1 base, and 9 bases separated the two germline ends. Germline CDR1 is MNHEY and CDR2 is SVGAGI. CDR3 sequence: CASSYSISGNTEAFF. DNA for the CDR3: TGTGCCAGCAGTTACTCGATATCAGGGAACACTGAAGCTTTCTTT.

V is TRBV9 and J is TRBJ2-5; D call uncertain. The CDR3 loop spans 12 amino acids. V was shortened by 2 bases and J by 2 bases, with 4 bases between the two germline ends. CDR1 SGDLS and CDR2 YYNGEE come from the germline V gene. CDR3 nucleotide sequence: TGTGCCAGCAGCGTCGGGCAAGAGACCCAGTACTTC. Amino acid sequence: CASSVGQETQYF.

The chain has TRBV5-1 and TRBJ2-1, with 7 bases lining up with TRBD2. Losses at the gene ends were 5 bases for V and 3 bases for J; bases not matched to a gene: 14. Germline values: CDR1 SGHRS, CDR2 YFSETQ. There are 17 residues in the CDR3. The CDR3 here is CASSPDGIGGFYNEQFF. For the CDR3, the DNA is TGCGCCAGCAGTCCCGATGGTATCGGGGGGTTCTACAATGAGCAGTTCTTC.

This clone was picked up a small number of times. The chain carries TRBV6-1 and TRBJ2-2; D is possibly TRBD2 (6 bases). The germline CDR1 and CDR2 sequences are MNHNS and SASEGT. This CDR3 comprises 13 residues. V was shortened by 4 bases and J by 8 bases, with 11 bases between the two germline ends. DNA for the CDR3: TGTGCCAGCAGTGGCCGCAGCGGGGGGGAGCTGTTTTTT. The encoded protein is CASSGRSGGELFF.

This chain joins TRBV19 and TRBJ2-3; 7 nucleotides line up with TRBD1. Per the germline V gene, CDR1 is LNHDA and CDR2 is SQIVND (reference sequence). V trimming: 5 bases; J trimming: 3 bases; junction bases outside the gene matches: 5. The CDR3 is 14 residues long. CDR3 in amino acids: CASSLKTGTDTQYF. CDR3 coding DNA: TGTGCCAGTAGTCTAAAGACAGGGACAGATACGCAGTATTTT.

This sequence joins TRBV28 and TRBJ2-5, with D perhaps matching TRBD2 (6 bases). Germline CDR1 and CDR2: MDHEN and SYDVKM. Trimming took off 6 bases at V and 5 bases at J, with 16 bases between the two ends. The CDR3 has 14 residues. CDR3 nucleotides: TGTGCCAGCAGGGTCGCCGGAGGGTCCGAGACCCAGTACTTC. Translation: CASRVAGGSETQYF.

V is TRBV5-1 and J is TRBJ2-7, with D perhaps matching TRBD2 (6 bases). The V end lost 4 bases, the J end lost 7 bases, and 12 bases lay between the germline ends. This CDR3 contains 12 residues. Germline V gene lookup returns CDR1 SGHRS and CDR2 YFSETQ. The CDR3: CASSVRGNEQYF. The CDR3 DNA sequence: TGCGCCAGCAGCGTCCGGGGGAATGAGCAGTACTTC.

CDR3 DNA sequence: TGTGCCAGCAGTTTGTACAGGAACACCGGGGAGCTGTTTTTT. Its protein product is CASSLYRNTGELFF. The chain links TRBV27 to TRBJ2-2; D unclear. The CDR3 is 14 residues long. Germline-derived CDR1 and CDR2 are MNHEY and SMNVEV (reference sequence). The germline V and J ends were trimmed by 3 bases and 1 base, with 6 bases remaining between them.

This chain links TRBV12-5 with TRBJ2-1; D call uncertain. Germline CDR1 reads LGHNT; CDR2 reads FRNRAP. V was shortened by 1 base and J by 0 bases, with 10 bases between the two germline ends. The CDR3 loop spans 16 amino acids. The CDR3 region has the DNA TGTGCTAGTGGTTTGGGTCGTGGCAGCTCCTACAATGAGCAGTTCTTC. It is translated as CASGLGRGSSYNEQFF.

The CDR3 DNA reads as TGTGCCAGCACCCTGGGGGGGATTGATGAGCAGTTCTTC. This encodes CASTLGGIDEQFF. This chain joins TRBV2 and TRBJ2-1; 7 positions match TRBD2. Germline loops: CDR1 SNHLY, CDR2 FYNNEI. This CDR3 is built from 13 residues. V lost 7 bases, J lost 8 bases, and 8 bases stayed unmatched.

The DNA for the CDR3 is TGCAGCGTTGAATTTATTCGGGTCAATGAGCAGTTCTTC. Protein: CSVEFIRVNEQFF. This rearrangement joins TRBV29-1 to TRBJ2-1, with unresolved D. Germline CDR1 reads SQVTM; CDR2 reads ANQGSEA. Trimming left V 2 bases short and J 6 bases short, with 11 bases between. The CDR3 totals 13 residues.

The chain couples TRBV27 to TRBJ2-1; 14 bases match TRBD2. The CDR3 sequence is 17 residues long. J was trimmed by 10 bases and V by 5 bases; bases with no gene match: 13. Germline values: CDR1 MNHEY, CDR2 SMNVEV (reference sequence). CDR3 sequence (DNA): TGTGCCAGCAGTACTCGGACTAGCGGGAGGACCATCGGGGAGCAGTTCTTC. This translates into CASSTRTSGRTIGEQFF.

The V call is TRBV19, the J call TRBJ2-1; D is unresolved. V was shortened by 6 bases and J by 2 bases, with 8 bases between the two germline ends. The germline V gene has CDR1 LNHDA and CDR2 SQIVND (reference sequence). CDR3 length: 13 residues. CDR3 DNA sequence: TGTGCCAGTAGATCACTAACCTACAATGAGCAGTTCTTC. Encoded protein: CASRSLTYNEQFF. Complete variable domain (other parts from reference TRBV19 and TRBJ2-1): DGGITQSPKYLFRKEGQNVTLSCEQNLNHDAMYWYRQDPGQGLRLIYYSQIVNDFQKGDIAEGYSVSREKKESFPLTVTSAQKNPTAFYLCASRSLTYNEQFFGPGTRLTVL.

V is TRBV7-3 and J is TRBJ2-1, with 9 bases lining up with TRBD2. V was pared by 4 bases and J by 8 bases, with 12 bases of the junction left unmatched. The CDR3 is 16 residues long. Germline V gene lookup returns CDR1 SGHTA and CDR2 FQGTGA. CDR3 in DNA: TGTGCCAGCAGCTCAGACGCCACTGGCGGGAGGGATGAGCAGTTCTTC. Translation: CASSSDATGGRDEQFF.

This chain joins TRBV25-1 and TRBJ2-7, with D possibly TRBD2 on 5 matching bases. This CDR3 is 14 amino acids long. V gave up 7 bases and J gave up 3 bases, with 16 bases separating them. CDR1 is MGHDK, CDR2 SYGVNS, per germline. CDR3 in amino acids: CASTPLGDLYEQYF. CDR3 DNA: TGTGCCAGCACCCCGCTGGGAGACCTCTACGAGCAGTACTTC.